One sample yielded the 16 T cell receptor beta chains listed below, sequenced in a study of blood T cell repertoires in COVID-19 (dated by TCRdb to the early 2020s). The library was made by the immunoSEQ multiplex PCR assay. Held by TCRdb, this immuneACCESS table contains in-frame sequences only and omits some clones. Under half of the omission traces to an unresolved V gene where checked; the cause of the rest is unknown. The sample data list under 95,000 clones, and 80% to 90% of these were observed just once. Of the sample, roughly 15% falls within the top ten clones. Sequencing was done on a sample of peripheral blood. The receptors originated from a man aged 80 or over in a cohort sampled during active COVID-19.

The chain carries TRBV18 and TRBJ2-5; D gene unclear. The CDR3 has 15 amino acids. The germline V and J ends were trimmed by 1 base and 1 base, with 10 bases remaining between them. Germline lookup yields CDR1 KGHSH and CDR2 LQKENI. This CDR3 reads CASSPREAAQETQYF. The CDR3 nucleotides read TGTGCCAGCTCACCACGCGAGGCAGCCCAAGAGACCCAGTACTTC.

The chain carries TRBV20-1 and TRBJ2-6; the D is unclear. The germline V gene encodes CDR1 DFQATT and CDR2 SNEGSKA (reference sequence). This CDR3 is 14 amino acids long. Deletions cut 3 bases from V and 0 bases from J, with 6 bases between. In nucleotides, the CDR3 is TGCAGTGCTAGTTCAGGCTCTGGGGCCAACGTCCTGACTTTC. It yields the protein CSASSGSGANVLTF.

V gene TRBV18 combines with J gene TRBJ2-1; a possible D gene is TRBD1 (6 bases). V lost 2 bases and J 6 bases, leaving 17 bases between the germline ends. The CDR3 spans 16 residues. Germline V gives CDR1 KGHSH, CDR2 LQKENI. The CDR3 loop reads CASSPVGGRVGNEQFF. In DNA form, the CDR3 reads TGTGCCAGCTCACCAGTAGGGGGTAGGGTCGGCAATGAGCAGTTCTTC.

The chain recombines TRBV6-1 with TRBJ2-1; 7 nucleotides line up with TRBD1. This CDR3 contains 15 residues. CDR1 MNHNS and CDR2 SASEGT come from the germline V gene. The ends lost 2 bases at V and 3 bases at J; junction bases unmatched: 4. Written as DNA, the CDR3 is TGTGCCAGCAGTGAATCGTGGGACAGCTACAATGAGCAGTTCTTC. Amino acid sequence: CASSESWDSYNEQFF.

This chain joins TRBV19 and TRBJ2-3; TRBD2 matches 12 bases. The trim removed 5 bases at V and 1 base at J, leaving 7 bases unmatched. This CDR3 is 17 amino acids long. Germline CDR1 reads LNHDA; CDR2 reads SQIVND (reference sequence). This CDR3 is CASSSSSGGAGTDTQYF. Here the CDR3 DNA reads TGTGCCAGTAGTTCCTCTAGCGGGGGGGCCGGCACAGATACGCAGTATTTT.

This clone was observed a handful of times. The chain has TRBV7-2 and TRBJ1-3, with 7 bases aligning to TRBD1. Germline CDR1 reads SGHTA; CDR2 reads FQGNSA. V gave up 5 bases and J gave up 5 bases; unmatched junction bases: 9. The CDR3 sequence is 15 residues long. CDR3 DNA: TGTGCCAGCAGCGCATTGGGACAGCGCCGAAACACCATATATTTT. This encodes CASSALGQRRNTIYF.

V usage is TRBV5-5 and J usage is TRBJ2-5; the D gene is possibly TRBD1 (6 bases). There are 14 residues in the CDR3. The germline V gene encodes CDR1 SGHKS and CDR2 YYEKEE (reference sequence). The germline V and J ends were trimmed by 6 bases and 5 bases, with 17 bases remaining between them. The CDR3 nucleotides read TGTGCCAGCAACATTCAGGGGAAGGGCGAGACCCAGTACTTC. Protein product: CASNIQGKGETQYF.

This chain links TRBV18 with TRBJ2-7; the D is unclear. V was pared by 3 bases and J by 0 bases, with 9 bases between. Germline V gives CDR1 KGHSH, CDR2 LQKENI. The length of the CDR3 is 14 residues. CDR3 sequence reads: CASSPTQVSYEQYF. The CDR3 coding sequence is TGTGCCAGCTCACCTACCCAGGTCTCCTACGAGCAGTACTTC.

The J gene is TRBJ1-1, the V gene TRBV2; 7 nucleotides match TRBD1. The CDR3 extends over 15 amino acids. Trimming took 6 bases from V and 2 from J; bases not matched to a gene: 9. Germline lookup yields CDR1 SNHLY and CDR2 FYNNEI. CDR3 residues: CASRGGRLLNTEAFF. CDR3 nucleotides: TGTGCCAGCAGAGGGGGCCGCCTTTTAAACACTGAAGCTTTCTTT.

The rearrangement joins TRBV5-1 to TRBJ2-3, with 8 positions matching TRBD1. The ends lost 0 bases at V and 2 bases at J; junction bases unmatched: 2. The CDR3 consists of 15 residues. Germline-derived CDR1 and CDR2 are SGHRS and YFSETQ. CDR3 in amino acids: CASSLGQGSTDTQYF. The CDR3 DNA is TGCGCCAGCAGCTTGGGACAGGGGTCCACAGATACGCAGTATTTT.

This clone was recorded a few times. The chain employs TRBV6-2 or TRBV6-3 and TRBJ1-5; D unclear. This CDR3 has 16 amino acids. Deletions cut 3 bases from V and 2 bases from J, with 14 bases between. Looked up from germline, CDR1 is MNHEY and CDR2 is SVGEGT. CDR3 loop: CASSYHKRSGNQPQHF. The DNA for the CDR3 is TGTGCCAGCAGTTATCACAAAAGAAGTGGCAATCAGCCCCAGCATTTT.

The CDR3 here is CASSLALAGDGTEAFF. In nucleotides, the CDR3 is TGTGCCAGCAGCTTAGCGTTGGCAGGGGATGGCACTGAAGCTTTCTTT. V gene TRBV7-2 combines with J gene TRBJ1-1; D possibly corresponds to TRBD1 (6 bases). V lost 0 bases to trimming and J lost 4 bases, with 15 bases between them. The V gene's germline CDR1 is SGHTA and CDR2 FQGNSA. The CDR3 spans 16 residues. The whole variable domain, filled in from reference TRBV7-2 and TRBJ1-1, reads GAGVSQSPSNKVTEKGKDVELRCDPISGHTALYWYRQSLGQGLEFLIYFQGNSAPDKSGLPSDRFSAERTGGSVSTLTIQRTQQEDSAVYLCASSLALAGDGTEAFFGQGTRLTVV.

V usage is TRBV25-1 and J usage is TRBJ2-3, with TRBD2 matching 8 bases. The CDR3 spans 14 residues. J gave up 5 bases and V 7 bases, and 8 bases lay outside the gene matches. Germline loops: CDR1 MGHDK, CDR2 SYGVNS. In DNA, the CDR3 is TGTGCCAGCATCCCCGCGGGGGGTGGAGATACGCAGTATTTT. Residues: CASIPAGGGDTQYF.

The chain uses TRBV5-6 and TRBJ2-7; 8 bases are a match to TRBD1. The CDR3 loop spans 13 amino acids. Germline CDR1 and CDR2: SGHDT and YYEEEE. The junction had 5 bases not matched to a gene; V was cut back by 5 bases and J by 4 bases. This CDR3 reads CASRRRTGYEQYV. The CDR3 DNA reads TGTGCCAGCAGGCGTCGGACAGGGTACGAGCAGTACGTC.

A single count supports this clone. The chain employs TRBV4-1 and TRBJ2-1; D is undetermined. Trimming shortened V by 0 bases and J by 4 bases, and 10 bases separated the two germline ends. Germline loops: CDR1 MGHRA, CDR2 YSYEKL. There are 15 residues in the CDR3. The CDR3 loop is CASSQDGQNYNEQFF. The DNA for the CDR3 is TGCGCCAGCAGCCAAGATGGGCAGAATTACAATGAGCAGTTCTTC.

The chain has TRBV4-1 and TRBJ2-1, with TRBD1 matching 11 bases. The CDR3 consists of 15 residues. CDR1 is MGHRA, CDR2 YSYEKL, per germline. Losses at the gene ends were 1 base for V and 7 bases for J; bases not matched to a gene: 3. The DNA for the CDR3 is TGCGCCAGCAGCCAAGTTGGACAGGGGGCAAATGAGCAGTTCTTC. Its translation: CASSQVGQGANEQFF.